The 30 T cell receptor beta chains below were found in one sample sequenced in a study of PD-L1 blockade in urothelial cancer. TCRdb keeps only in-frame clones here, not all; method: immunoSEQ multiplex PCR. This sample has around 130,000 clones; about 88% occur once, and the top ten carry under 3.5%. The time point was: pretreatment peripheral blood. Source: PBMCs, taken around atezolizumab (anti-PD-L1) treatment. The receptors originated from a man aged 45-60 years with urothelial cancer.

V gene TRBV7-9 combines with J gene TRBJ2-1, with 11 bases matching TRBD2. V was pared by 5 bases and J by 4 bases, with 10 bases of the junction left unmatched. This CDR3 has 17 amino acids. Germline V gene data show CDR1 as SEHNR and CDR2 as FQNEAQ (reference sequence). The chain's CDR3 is CASSTGVAGGFYNEQFF. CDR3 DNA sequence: TGTGCCAGCAGCACCGGGGTAGCGGGGGGGTTTTACAATGAGCAGTTCTTC.

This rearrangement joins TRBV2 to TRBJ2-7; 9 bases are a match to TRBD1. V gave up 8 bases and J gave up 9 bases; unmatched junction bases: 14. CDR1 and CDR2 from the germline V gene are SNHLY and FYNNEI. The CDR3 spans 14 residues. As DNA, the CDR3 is TGTGCCAGCTCTCCGGGACAGGGTGTTTCTGTGCAGTACTTC. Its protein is CASSPGQGVSVQYF.

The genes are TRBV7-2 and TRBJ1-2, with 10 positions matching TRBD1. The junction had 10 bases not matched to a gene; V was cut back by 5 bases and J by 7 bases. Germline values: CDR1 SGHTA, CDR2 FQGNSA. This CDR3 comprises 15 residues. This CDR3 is CASSAGQGETSGYTF. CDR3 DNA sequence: TGTGCCAGCAGCGCAGGACAGGGGGAGACTAGTGGCTACACCTTC.

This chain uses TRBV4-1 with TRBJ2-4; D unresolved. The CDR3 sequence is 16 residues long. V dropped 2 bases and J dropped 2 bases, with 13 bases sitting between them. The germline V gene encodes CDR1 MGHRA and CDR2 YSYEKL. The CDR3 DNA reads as TGCGCCAGCAGCCAAACAGATCGGCCCTCCAAAAACATTCAGTACTTC. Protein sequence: CASSQTDRPSKNIQYF.

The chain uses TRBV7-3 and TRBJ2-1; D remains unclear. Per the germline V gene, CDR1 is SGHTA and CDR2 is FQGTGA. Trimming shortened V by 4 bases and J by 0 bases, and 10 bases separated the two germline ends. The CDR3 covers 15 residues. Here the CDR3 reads CASSSASDSYNEQFF. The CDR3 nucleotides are TGTGCCAGCAGCTCAGCGTCAGACTCCTACAATGAGCAGTTCTTC.

CDR3 loop: CASRGRGPAAEAFF. CDR3 nucleotides: TGTGCCAGCAGGGGCAGGGGACCTGCGGCTGAAGCTTTCTTT. The chain has TRBV25-1 and TRBJ1-1; tentatively, D is TRBD1 (6 bases). Germline V CDR1 and CDR2: MGHDK, SYGVNS. V was pared by 6 bases and J by 6 bases, with 17 bases between. The CDR3 extends over 14 amino acids.

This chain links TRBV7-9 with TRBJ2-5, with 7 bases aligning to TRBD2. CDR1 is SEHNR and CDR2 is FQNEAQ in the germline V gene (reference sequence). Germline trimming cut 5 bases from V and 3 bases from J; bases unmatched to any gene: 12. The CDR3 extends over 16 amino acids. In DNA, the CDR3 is TGTGCCAGCAGCGGTCCACTAGCGCGAAATGAAGAGACCCAGTACTTC. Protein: CASSGPLARNEETQYF.

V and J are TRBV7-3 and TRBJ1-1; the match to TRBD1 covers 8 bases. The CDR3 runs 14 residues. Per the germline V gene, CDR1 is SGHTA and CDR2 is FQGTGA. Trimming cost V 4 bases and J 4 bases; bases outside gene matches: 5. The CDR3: CASSSGGRATEAFF. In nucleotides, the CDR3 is TGTGCCAGCAGCTCAGGGGGCAGAGCCACTGAAGCTTTCTTT.

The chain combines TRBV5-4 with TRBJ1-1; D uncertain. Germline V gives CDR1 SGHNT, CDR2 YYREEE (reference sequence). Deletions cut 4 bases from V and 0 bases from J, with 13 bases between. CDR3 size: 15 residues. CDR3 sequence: CASSTGLQMNTEAFF. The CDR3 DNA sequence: TGTGCCAGCAGCACGGGATTACAGATGAACACTGAAGCTTTCTTT.

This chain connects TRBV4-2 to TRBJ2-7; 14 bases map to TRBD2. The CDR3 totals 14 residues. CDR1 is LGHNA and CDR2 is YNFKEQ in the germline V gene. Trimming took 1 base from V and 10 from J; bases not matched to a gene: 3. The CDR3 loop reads CASSQAGTSGSQYF. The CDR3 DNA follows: TGTGCCAGCAGCCAAGCCGGGACTAGCGGGAGTCAGTACTTC.

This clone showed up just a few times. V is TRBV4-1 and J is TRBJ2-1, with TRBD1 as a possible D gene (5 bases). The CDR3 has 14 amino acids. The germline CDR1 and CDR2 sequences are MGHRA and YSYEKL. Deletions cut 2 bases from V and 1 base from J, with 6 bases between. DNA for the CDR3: TGCGCCAGCAGCCAACAGGGATCCTACAATGAGCAGTTCTTC. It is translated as CASSQQGSYNEQFF.

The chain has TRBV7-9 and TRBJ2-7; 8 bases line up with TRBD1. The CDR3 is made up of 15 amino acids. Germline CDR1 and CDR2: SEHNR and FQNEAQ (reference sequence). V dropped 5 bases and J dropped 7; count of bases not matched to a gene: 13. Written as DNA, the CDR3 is TGTGCCAGCAGCGCACAGGGGGTGGGTACTCGGGAGCAGTACTTC. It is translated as CASSAQGVGTREQYF.

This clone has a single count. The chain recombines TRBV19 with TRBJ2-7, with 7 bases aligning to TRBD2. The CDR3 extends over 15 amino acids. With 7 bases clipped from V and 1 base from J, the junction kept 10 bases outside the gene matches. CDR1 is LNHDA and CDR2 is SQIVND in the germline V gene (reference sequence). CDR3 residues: CASTTSAGESYEQYF. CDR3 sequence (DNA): TGTGCCAGTACCACGTCGGCGGGGGAATCCTACGAGCAGTACTTC.

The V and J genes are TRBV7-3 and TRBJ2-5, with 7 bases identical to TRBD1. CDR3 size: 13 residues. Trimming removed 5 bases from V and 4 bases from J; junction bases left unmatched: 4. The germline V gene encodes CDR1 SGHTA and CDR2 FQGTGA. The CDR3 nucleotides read TGTGCCAGCAGCGCGACAGGGCGAGAGACCCAGTACTTC. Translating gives CASSATGRETQYF.

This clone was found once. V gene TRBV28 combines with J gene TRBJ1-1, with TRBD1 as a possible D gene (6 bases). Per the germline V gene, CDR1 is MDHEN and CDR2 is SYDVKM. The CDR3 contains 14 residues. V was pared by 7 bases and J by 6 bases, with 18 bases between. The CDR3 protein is CASTRGGSVAEAFF. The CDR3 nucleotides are TGTGCCAGCACCCGAGGGGGTTCAGTCGCTGAAGCTTTCTTT.

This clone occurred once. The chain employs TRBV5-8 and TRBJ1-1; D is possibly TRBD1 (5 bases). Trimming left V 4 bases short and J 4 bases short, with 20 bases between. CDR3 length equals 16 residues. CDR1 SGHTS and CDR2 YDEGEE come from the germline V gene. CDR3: CASSDGGRAVSTEAFF. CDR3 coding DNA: TGTGCCAGCAGCGACGGGGGTCGGGCGGTTAGCACTGAAGCTTTCTTT.

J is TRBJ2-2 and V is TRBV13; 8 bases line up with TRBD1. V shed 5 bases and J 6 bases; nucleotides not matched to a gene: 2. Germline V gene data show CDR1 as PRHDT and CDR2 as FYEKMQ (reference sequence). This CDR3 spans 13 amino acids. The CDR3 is CASSNRGSGELFF. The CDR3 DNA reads TGTGCCAGCAGCAACAGGGGGTCCGGGGAGCTGTTTTTT. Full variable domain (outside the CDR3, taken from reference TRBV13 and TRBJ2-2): AAGVIQSPRHLIKEKRETATLKCYPIPRHDTVYWYQQGPGQDPQFLISFYEKMQSDKGSIPDRFSAQQFSDYHSELNMSSLELGDSALYFCASSNRGSGELFFGEGSRLTVL.

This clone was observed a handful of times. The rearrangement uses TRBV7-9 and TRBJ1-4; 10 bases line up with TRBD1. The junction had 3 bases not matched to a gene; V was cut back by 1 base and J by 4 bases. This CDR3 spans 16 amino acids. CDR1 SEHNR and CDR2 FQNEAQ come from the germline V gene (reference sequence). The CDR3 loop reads CASSLGQGAFNEKLFF. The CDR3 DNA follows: TGTGCCAGCAGCTTAGGACAGGGGGCGTTTAATGAAAAACTGTTTTTT. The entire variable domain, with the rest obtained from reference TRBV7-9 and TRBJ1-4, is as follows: DTGVSQNPRHKITKRGQNVTFRCDPISEHNRLYWYRQTLGQGPEFLTYFQNEAQLEKSRLLSDRFSAERPKGSFSTLEIQRTEQGDSAMYLCASSLGQGAFNEKLFFGSGTQLSVL.

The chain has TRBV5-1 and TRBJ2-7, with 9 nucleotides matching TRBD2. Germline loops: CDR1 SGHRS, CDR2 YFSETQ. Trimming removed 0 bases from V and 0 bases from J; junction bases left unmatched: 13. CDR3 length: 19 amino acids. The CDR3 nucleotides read TGCGCCAGCAGCTTGGGGGAGACTAGCGGACTTCTGAGCTCCTACGAGCAGTACTTC. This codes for CASSLGETSGLLSSYEQYF.

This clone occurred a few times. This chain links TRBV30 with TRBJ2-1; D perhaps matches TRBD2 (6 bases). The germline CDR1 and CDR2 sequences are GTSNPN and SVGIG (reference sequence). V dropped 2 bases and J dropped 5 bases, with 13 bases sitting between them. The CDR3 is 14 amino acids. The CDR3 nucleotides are TGTGCCTGGAGTCCGGGACTTCGGGACAATGAGCAGTTCTTC. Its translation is CAWSPGLRDNEQFF.

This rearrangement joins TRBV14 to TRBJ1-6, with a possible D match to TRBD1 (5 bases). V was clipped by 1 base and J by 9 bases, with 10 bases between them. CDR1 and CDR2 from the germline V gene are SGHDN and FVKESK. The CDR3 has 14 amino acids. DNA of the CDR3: TGTGCCAGCAGCCAAGCTCAGGGCAGTTCACCCCTCCACTTT. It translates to CASSQAQGSSPLHF.

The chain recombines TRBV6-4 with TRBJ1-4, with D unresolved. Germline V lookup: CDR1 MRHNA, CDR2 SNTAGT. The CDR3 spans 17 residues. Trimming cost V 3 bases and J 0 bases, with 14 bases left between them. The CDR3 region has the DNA TGTGCCAGCAGTGATCGATTAGGTCGGGCAACTAATGAAAAACTGTTTTTT. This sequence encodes CASSDRLGRATNEKLFF.

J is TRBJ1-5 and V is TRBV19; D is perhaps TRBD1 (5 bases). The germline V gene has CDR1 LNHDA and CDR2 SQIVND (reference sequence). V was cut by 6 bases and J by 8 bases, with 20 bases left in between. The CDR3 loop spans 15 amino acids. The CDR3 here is CASSRTGGVGEPQHF. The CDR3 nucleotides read TGTGCCAGTAGCCGAACGGGGGGGGTCGGTGAGCCCCAGCATTTT.

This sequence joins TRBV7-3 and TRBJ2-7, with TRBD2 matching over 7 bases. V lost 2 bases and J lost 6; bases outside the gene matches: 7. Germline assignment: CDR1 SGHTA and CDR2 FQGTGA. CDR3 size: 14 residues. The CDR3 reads CASSLGGSRSEQYF. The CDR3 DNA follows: TGTGCCAGCAGCTTAGGCGGGAGTCGTTCCGAGCAGTACTTC.

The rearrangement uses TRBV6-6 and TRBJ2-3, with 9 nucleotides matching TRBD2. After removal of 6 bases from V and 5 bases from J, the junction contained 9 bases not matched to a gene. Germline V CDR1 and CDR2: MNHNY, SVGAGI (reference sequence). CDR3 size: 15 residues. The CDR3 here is CASRGRSGSGDTQYF. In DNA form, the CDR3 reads TGTGCCAGCAGGGGCCGTAGCGGGAGCGGAGATACGCAGTATTTT.

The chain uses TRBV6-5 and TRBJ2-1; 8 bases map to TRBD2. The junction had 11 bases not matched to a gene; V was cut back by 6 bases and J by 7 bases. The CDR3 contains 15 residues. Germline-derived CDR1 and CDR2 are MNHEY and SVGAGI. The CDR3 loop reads CASSPLGTSFNEQFF. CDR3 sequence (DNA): TGTGCCAGCAGCCCGTTAGGGACTAGTTTTAATGAGCAGTTCTTC.

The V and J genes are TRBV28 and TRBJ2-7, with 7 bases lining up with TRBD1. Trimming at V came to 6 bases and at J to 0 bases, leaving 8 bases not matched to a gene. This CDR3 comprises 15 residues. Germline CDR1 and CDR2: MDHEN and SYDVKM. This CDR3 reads CASRAIDRVSYEQYF. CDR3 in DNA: TGTGCCAGCAGAGCGATCGACAGGGTCTCCTACGAGCAGTACTTC.

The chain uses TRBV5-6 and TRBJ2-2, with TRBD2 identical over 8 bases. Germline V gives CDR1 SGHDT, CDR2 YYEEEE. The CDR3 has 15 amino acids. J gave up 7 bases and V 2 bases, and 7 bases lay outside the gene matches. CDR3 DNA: TGTGCCAGCAGCTTCCGGCCGGGAGGGGTCGGGGAGCTGTTTTTT. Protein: CASSFRPGGVGELFF.

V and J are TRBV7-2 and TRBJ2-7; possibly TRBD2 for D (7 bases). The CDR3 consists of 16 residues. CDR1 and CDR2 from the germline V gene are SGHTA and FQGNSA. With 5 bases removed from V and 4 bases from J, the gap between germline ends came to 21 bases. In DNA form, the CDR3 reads TGTGCCAGCAGCAACCAAGGGGGGGGGACACTGTACGAGCAGTACTTC. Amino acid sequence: CASSNQGGGTLYEQYF.

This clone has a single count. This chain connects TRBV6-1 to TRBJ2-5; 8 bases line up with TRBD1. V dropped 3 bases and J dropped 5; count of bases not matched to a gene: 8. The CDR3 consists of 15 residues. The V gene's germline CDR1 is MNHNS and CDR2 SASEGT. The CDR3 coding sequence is TGTGCCAGCAGTGACAGCAGGGGGCGGTCCGAGACCCAGTACTTC. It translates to CASSDSRGRSETQYF.